This entry concerns a single T cell receptor beta chain. These data originate in a study of glioma-infiltrating T cells after dendritic cell vaccination. Study in general: Dendritic cells derived from monocytes and pulsed with autologous tumor lysate formed the vaccine. Three intradermal dendritic cell vaccine injections were given every two weeks.

Up to about 2 ug genomic DNA was used for TCRB CDR3 amplification. Clones were read by immunoSEQ multiplex PCR, and TCRdb kept only the in-frame ones, dropping some. The sample records roughly 100,000 clones, 83% being singletons. The CDR3 runs to 13 residues. Germline V gene lookup returns CDR1 SGHRS and CDR2 YFSETQ. Trimming shortened V by 4 bases and J by 8 bases, and 13 bases separated the two germline ends. Time point in this sample: after dendritic cell vaccination, including at tumor progression/relapse. Selection required adequate fresh-frozen tumor tissue plus more than two years' survival data.

This chain links TRBV5-1 with TRBJ2-1, with D tentatively TRBD2 (6 bases). This receptor was taken from a human donor with glioblastoma. Sequencing was performed on blood, taken after dendritic cell vaccination. The CDR3 bases are TGCGCCAGCAGCCGAGGGACTCCCGATGAGCAGTTCTTC. This gives the protein CASSRGTPDEQFF.